The 28 T cell receptor beta chains below come from one sample, sequenced in a study of blood T cell repertoires in COVID-19. Data came from immunoSEQ multiplex PCR; TCRdb stores just in-frame clones and leaves some out. The table shows approximately 150,000 clones, with roughly 80% occurring only once. Specimen: peripheral blood. Receptors were obtained from a human donor in a cohort sampled during active COVID-19.

The rearrangement uses TRBV30 and TRBJ2-5, with D perhaps TRBD1 (5 bases). The CDR3 runs to 13 residues. Germline V gene sequence: CDR1 GTSNPN, CDR2 SVGIG (reference sequence). Trimming left V 5 bases short and J 5 bases short, with 15 bases between. The CDR3 region has the DNA TGTGCCTGGTTGGGGCAGGGAATGGAGACCCAGTACTTC. Protein sequence: CAWLGQGMETQYF.

V is TRBV28 and J is TRBJ1-2; tentatively, D is TRBD1 (5 bases). Germline CDR1 MDHEN, CDR2 SYDVKM. CDR3 size: 15 residues. Trimming removed 5 bases from V and 2 bases from J, with 15 bases in between. The CDR3 is CASSTLRGGNYGYTF. The CDR3 nucleotides are TGTGCCAGCAGTACGCTTAGGGGCGGAAACTATGGCTACACCTTC.

V is TRBV10-3 and J is TRBJ1-3, with 7 nucleotides matching TRBD1. The CDR3 length is 18 residues. V lost 0 bases and J lost 0; bases outside the gene matches: 8. Germline loops: CDR1 ENHRY, CDR2 SYGVKD. DNA of the CDR3: TGTGCCATCAGTGAGTCAGTAGGGGGCGGCTCCTCTGGAAACACCATATATTTT. It yields the protein CAISESVGGGSSGNTIYF.

This sequence joins TRBV6-2 or TRBV6-3 and TRBJ2-5, with 8 bases lining up with TRBD2. Germline assignment: CDR1 MNHEY and CDR2 SVGEGT. This CDR3 region has 17 residues. Losses at the gene ends were 6 bases for V and 0 bases for J; bases not matched to a gene: 12. The CDR3 nucleotides are TGTGCCAGCAGCTTACGGATAGCGGGAAATTACCAAGAGACCCAGTACTTC. This encodes CASSLRIAGNYQETQYF.

V and J are TRBV28 and TRBJ2-2; 12 bases match TRBD1. The CDR3 covers 17 residues. Germline V gene lookup returns CDR1 MDHEN and CDR2 SYDVKM. The J segment lost 3 bases and the V segment lost 4 bases, leaving 6 bases of the junction unmatched. CDR3: CASSSGQGALDTGELFF. The CDR3 DNA follows: TGTGCCAGCAGTTCGGGACAGGGGGCTTTGGACACCGGGGAGCTGTTTTTT.

The chain is built from TRBV18 and TRBJ1-6; no firm D call. The CDR3 covers 16 residues. In germline, CDR1 is KGHSH, CDR2 LQKENI. V was clipped by 5 bases and J by 4 bases, with 15 bases between them. The CDR3 coding sequence is TGTGCCAGCTCATCGAATTCCGACAAGTATAATTCACCCCTCCACTTT. This encodes CASSSNSDKYNSPLHF.

This clone has a handful of counts. CDR3 DNA: TGTGCCAGCAGCCGACGGACAAAAAGGGATGGCTACACCTTC. Protein product: CASSRRTKRDGYTF. This chain connects TRBV25-1 to TRBJ1-2; D may be TRBD1 (5 bases). The CDR3 extends over 14 amino acids. Trimming removed 6 bases at V and 6 bases at J, with 17 bases between. Per the germline V gene, CDR1 is MGHDK and CDR2 is SYGVNS.

The chain joins TRBV9 to TRBJ1-4, with D possibly being TRBD1 (6 bases). Germline lookup yields CDR1 SGDLS and CDR2 YYNGEE. With 0 bases removed from V and 5 bases from J, the gap between germline ends came to 8 bases. CDR3 size: 14 residues. Here the CDR3 reads CASSVVGQNEKLFF. The DNA of the CDR3 is TGTGCCAGCAGCGTAGTAGGACAGAATGAAAAACTGTTTTTT.

The chain recombines TRBV5-4 with TRBJ1-4; TRBD1 agrees at 10 bases. Unmatched junction bases numbered 5, after V lost 4 bases and J lost 5 bases. CDR3 length equals 15 residues. CDR1 is SGHNT, CDR2 YYREEE, per germline (reference sequence). This chain's CDR3 is CASSVGQGLNEKLFF. The CDR3 DNA reads TGTGCCAGCAGCGTGGGACAGGGGTTAAATGAAAAACTGTTTTTT. The complete variable domain, with remaining parts taken from reference TRBV5-4 and TRBJ1-4, reads ETGVTQSPTHLIKTRGQQVTLRCSSQSGHNTVSWYQQALGQGPQFIFQYYREEENGRGNFPPRFSGLQFPNYSSELNVNALELDDSALYLCASSVGQGLNEKLFFGSGTQLSVL.

The CDR3 DNA sequence: TGTGCCAGCAGTTATCAGAACACCGGGGAGCTGTTTTTT. It encodes CASSYQNTGELFF. The chain combines TRBV6-6 with TRBJ2-2; unclear D gene. Trimming removed 3 bases from V and 1 base from J, with 3 bases in between. The germline CDR1 and CDR2 sequences are MNHNY and SVGAGI (reference sequence). The CDR3 is 13 amino acids.

The chain recombines TRBV5-1 with TRBJ2-6, with 11 bases fitting TRBD1. J was trimmed by 0 bases and V by 4 bases; bases with no gene match: 6. Germline assignment: CDR1 SGHRS and CDR2 YFSETQ. CDR3 length: 18 residues. CDR3 residues: CASSIRTGGISGANVLTF. The CDR3 region has the DNA TGCGCCAGCAGCATACGGACAGGGGGCATCTCTGGGGCCAACGTCCTGACTTTC.

This sequence joins TRBV28 and TRBJ1-2; tentative D call: TRBD1 (5 bases). Germline-derived CDR1 and CDR2 are MDHEN and SYDVKM. The CDR3 length is 17 residues. V gave up 3 bases and J gave up 2 bases, with 19 bases separating them. Written as DNA, the CDR3 is TGTGCCAGCAGTTTCACAGGAAACCTCATCAGGAACTATGGCTACACCTTC. This sequence encodes CASSFTGNLIRNYGYTF.

The CDR3 protein is CAIRKQGNTGELFF. The CDR3 bases are TGTGCCATCAGAAAACAGGGTAATACCGGGGAGCTGTTTTTT. The V gene is TRBV10-3, the J gene TRBJ2-2; tentative D call: TRBD1 (6 bases). This CDR3 region has 14 residues. CDR1 is ENHRY and CDR2 is SYGVKD in the germline V gene. The V end was cut by 6 bases, the J end by 5 bases, with 13 bases between.

The rearrangement links TRBV5-1 to TRBJ2-3; D unclear. This CDR3 is built from 14 residues. The V end was cut by 7 bases, the J end by 2 bases, with 14 bases between. Looked up from germline, CDR1 is SGHRS and CDR2 is YFSETQ. CDR3 nucleotides: TGCGCCAGCTCCCCGGGTCCTAACACAGATACGCAGTATTTT. Its translation is CASSPGPNTDTQYF. Full variable domain (rest looked up from reference TRBV5-1 and TRBJ2-3): KAGVTQTPRYLIKTRGQQVTLSCSPISGHRSVSWYQQTPGQGLQFLFEYFSETQRNKGNFPGRFSGRQFSNSRSEMNVSTLELGDSALYLCASSPGPNTDTQYFGPGTRLTVL.

The chain employs TRBV5-4 and TRBJ1-1; the D is unclear. Germline lookup yields CDR1 SGHNT and CDR2 YYREEE (reference sequence). V lost 4 bases and J lost 0, with 10 bases in between. This CDR3 is built from 14 residues. CDR3 in amino acids: CASSIQSMNTEAFF. CDR3 nucleotides: TGTGCCAGCAGCATACAGAGCATGAACACTGAAGCTTTCTTT.

The J gene is TRBJ2-5, the V gene TRBV10-3; 7 nucleotides match TRBD1. V dropped 0 bases and J dropped 0; count of bases not matched to a gene: 4. The CDR3 extends over 16 amino acids. The germline CDR1 and CDR2 sequences are ENHRY and SYGVKD. The CDR3 reads CAISESTGRYQETQYF. CDR3 nucleotides: TGTGCCATCAGTGAGTCGACAGGGCGGTACCAAGAGACCCAGTACTTC.

This clone was counted a single time. This chain links TRBV27 with TRBJ2-7, with D maybe TRBD2 (6 bases). In germline, CDR1 is MNHEY, CDR2 SMNVEV (reference sequence). CDR3 length: 14 residues. Trimming stripped 6 bases from V and 3 bases from J, with 15 bases between. The CDR3 sequence: CASSLGAGIYEQYF. CDR3 DNA sequence: TGTGCCAGCAGCCTAGGGGCGGGGATCTACGAGCAGTACTTC.

This sequence joins TRBV28 and TRBJ2-7, with D unresolved. Trimming cost V 8 bases and J 3 bases, with 8 bases left between them. Germline-derived CDR1 and CDR2 are MDHEN and SYDVKM. The CDR3 has 11 residues. The DNA of the CDR3 is TGTGCCAGCGCGGATCTCTACGAGCAGTACGTC. It specifies CASADLYEQYV.

The chain combines TRBV2 with TRBJ2-7; D not certain. The CDR3 sequence is 14 residues long. Deletions cut 3 bases from V and 0 bases from J, with 9 bases between. CDR1 and CDR2 (germline): SNHLY, FYNNEI. CDR3 sequence: CASSDSRYSYEQYV. Written as DNA, the CDR3 is TGTGCCAGCAGTGATTCCAGATACTCCTACGAGCAGTACGTC.

The chain links TRBV9 to TRBJ1-6, with TRBD1 matching 9 bases. The V gene's germline CDR1 is SGDLS and CDR2 YYNGEE. V lost 4 bases, J lost 10 bases, and 12 bases stayed unmatched. The CDR3 spans 16 residues. The CDR3 loop is CASSSHPGQGRSPLHF. The CDR3, as DNA: TGTGCCAGCAGCTCCCACCCGGGACAGGGTCGATCACCCCTCCACTTT.

This chain joins TRBV6-5 and TRBJ1-2, with D possibly matching TRBD1 (5 bases). V shed 6 bases and J shed 1 base, with 15 bases lying between them. The CDR3 has 15 residues. The germline V gene has CDR1 MNHEY and CDR2 SVGAGI. The CDR3 nucleotides are TGTGCCAGCAGCCGTGGGCGACAGAGTAACTATGGCTACACCTTC. Protein product: CASSRGRQSNYGYTF.

The chain uses TRBV19 and TRBJ1-1, with 11 bases identical to TRBD1. The CDR3 contains 15 residues. Germline V lookup: CDR1 LNHDA, CDR2 SQIVND (reference sequence). Trimming removed 10 bases from V and 5 bases from J; junction bases left unmatched: 12. The CDR3 loop is CATTGQGAPRTEAFF. The CDR3 nucleotides read TGTGCCACAACAGGACAGGGGGCCCCCCGGACTGAAGCTTTCTTT.

The genes are TRBV2 and TRBJ2-2, with 7 bases fitting TRBD2. This CDR3 has 14 amino acids. Germline-derived CDR1 and CDR2 are SNHLY and FYNNEI. The V and J ends lost 7 bases and 6 bases, in that order; junction bases with no gene match: 8. The chain's CDR3 is CASKGGRIAGELFF. CDR3 coding DNA: TGTGCCAGCAAAGGCGGGAGAATAGCCGGGGAGCTGTTTTTT.

The gene calls are TRBV28 and TRBJ1-2; perhaps TRBD1 as D (5 bases). V dropped 5 bases and J dropped 4 bases, with 23 bases sitting between them. Germline V lookup: CDR1 MDHEN, CDR2 SYDVKM. This CDR3 comprises 17 residues. This chain's CDR3 is CASSPRRTRTPSYGYTF. DNA of the CDR3: TGTGCCAGCAGTCCGAGAAGGACACGTACGCCTAGCTATGGCTACACCTTC.

The rearrangement links TRBV6-4 to TRBJ2-3, with TRBD2 matching 9 bases. The CDR3 is 13 residues long. Germline V CDR1 and CDR2: MRHNA, SNTAGT. J gave up 7 bases and V 5 bases, and 4 bases lay outside the gene matches. Here the CDR3 reads CASSLSGGNTQYF. The CDR3 DNA is TGTGCCAGCAGTCTTAGCGGGGGAAATACGCAGTATTTT.

The chain links TRBV30 to TRBJ1-1, with D perhaps matching TRBD1 (5 bases). There are 13 residues in the CDR3. V lost 3 bases, J lost 5 bases, and 13 bases lay in between. From germline, CDR1 is GTSNPN and CDR2 SVGIG (reference sequence). The CDR3 region has the DNA TGTGCCTGGAGGGACGATAGGGGAACTGAAGCTTTCTTT. Amino acid sequence: CAWRDDRGTEAFF.

V usage is TRBV28 and J usage is TRBJ1-6; 8 nucleotides line up with TRBD1. Germline V gene sequence: CDR1 MDHEN, CDR2 SYDVKM. V was pared by 6 bases and J by 6 bases, with 7 bases of the junction left unmatched. There are 15 residues in the CDR3. The DNA of the CDR3 is TGTGCCAGCAGAGAGACAGGGGTGCCTAATTCACCCCTCCACTTT. It specifies CASRETGVPNSPLHF.

The chain recombines TRBV6-1 with TRBJ2-4; weak D call: TRBD1 (5 bases). Per germline, CDR1 MNHNS and CDR2 SASEGT. The CDR3 loop spans 17 amino acids. The V end was cut by 1 base, the J end by 8 bases, with 21 bases between. The CDR3 is CASSEGRGRTYLYIQYF. In DNA form, the CDR3 reads TGTGCCAGCAGTGAAGGTAGGGGCAGGACCTATCTCTACATTCAGTACTTC.